The next 24 T cell receptor beta chains were all read from a single sample in a study of cytomegalovirus exposure and HLA in healthy donors. Primers: 60 Vbeta forward and 13 Jbeta reverse. Sequencing was performed with immunoSEQ multiplex PCR; in TCRdb, only in-frame clones are kept and a portion is missing. The sample carries fewer than 200,000 clones, around four fifths recorded once. Sequenced: PBMCs. Source of these receptors: a man aged 35 to 55 in good health and CMV-seropositive.

The chain couples TRBV5-6 to TRBJ2-2, with D possibly TRBD1 on 6 matching bases. Trimming cost V 4 bases and J 9 bases, with 25 bases left between them. The CDR3 covers 17 residues. Germline-derived CDR1 and CDR2 are SGHDT and YYEEEE. CDR3 nucleotides: TGTGCCAGCAGCGTCTCTCCCAGGGGTAGGTTCGGCCGGGAGCTGTTTTTT. Its translation: CASSVSPRGRFGRELFF.

The V call is TRBV5-1, the J call TRBJ2-1; TRBD2 matches at 9 bases. This CDR3 has 18 residues. V shed 0 bases, J shed 6 bases, and the junction held 13 bases outside the gene matches. Germline V gives CDR1 SGHRS, CDR2 YFSETQ. DNA of the CDR3: TGCGCCAGCAGCTTGGAGGGGTTATTAGCGGGAGAGGGCAATGAGCAGTTCTTC. Residues: CASSLEGLLAGEGNEQFF.

The chain carries TRBV19 and TRBJ2-7; TRBD2 might be the D (5 bases). The V end lost 4 bases, the J end lost 5 bases, and 9 bases lay between the germline ends. From germline, CDR1 is LNHDA and CDR2 SQIVND (reference sequence). The CDR3 has 12 residues. In DNA, the CDR3 is TGTGCCAGTAGTAGTCCGGGGAACGAGCAGTACTTC. It yields the protein CASSSPGNEQYF.

The genes are TRBV7-2 and TRBJ2-2; D ambiguous. The CDR3 is 13 amino acids. The germline V gene encodes CDR1 SGHTA and CDR2 FQGNSA. The germline V and J ends were trimmed by 5 bases and 1 base, with 5 bases remaining between them. For the CDR3, the DNA is TGTGCCAGCAGCCCACAGAACACCGGGGAGCTGTTTTTT. This codes for CASSPQNTGELFF. The variable domain in full, with the rest retrieved from reference TRBV7-2 and TRBJ2-2, is GAGVSQSPSNKVTEKGKDVELRCDPISGHTALYWYRQSLGQGLEFLIYFQGNSAPDKSGLPSDRFSAERTGGSVSTLTIQRTQQEDSAVYLCASSPQNTGELFFGEGSRLTVL.

V gene TRBV7-8 combines with J gene TRBJ2-7, with 10 positions matching TRBD2. The germline gives CDR1 SGHVS, CDR2 FQNEAQ. V gave up 1 base and J gave up 7 bases; unmatched junction bases: 13. The CDR3 runs to 17 residues. CDR3 sequence: CASSLVLLAGTLVEQYF. The CDR3 coding sequence is TGTGCCAGCAGCTTAGTTTTACTAGCGGGGACCCTTGTAGAGCAGTACTTC.

V gene TRBV15 combines with J gene TRBJ2-5, with 7 bases lining up with TRBD2. Trimming cost V 0 bases and J 0 bases; bases outside gene matches: 7. This CDR3 region has 17 residues. Germline V CDR1 and CDR2: LNHNV, YYDKDF (reference sequence). CDR3 amino acids: CATSRDRASGNQETQYF. The CDR3 DNA is TGTGCCACCAGCAGAGATAGGGCTAGCGGTAACCAAGAGACCCAGTACTTC.

V and J are TRBV6-6 and TRBJ2-7; D is perhaps TRBD2 (6 bases). V lost 6 bases and J lost 2, with 11 bases in between. CDR3 length equals 13 residues. Germline V gene lookup returns CDR1 MNHNY and CDR2 SVGAGI (reference sequence). CDR3 DNA: TGTGCCAGCAGCGCGGGACGGACCTACGAGCAGTACTTC. Residues: CASSAGRTYEQYF.

With respect to this clone: Other DNA sequences in the same sample also yield this CDR3. The chain employs TRBV5-1 and TRBJ1-1; no firm D call. The germline V and J ends were trimmed by 2 bases and 2 bases, with 7 bases remaining between them. The germline V gene encodes CDR1 SGHRS and CDR2 YFSETQ. This CDR3 contains 13 residues. The CDR3 is CASSFNRNTEAFF. CDR3 DNA sequence: TGCGCCAGCAGCTTCAACAGAAACACTGAAGCTTTCTTT.

This rearrangement joins TRBV28 to TRBJ2-1; 7 bases are shared with TRBD1. The CDR3 loop spans 16 amino acids. With 6 bases clipped from V and 6 bases from J, the junction kept 14 bases outside the gene matches. Germline V CDR1 and CDR2: MDHEN, SYDVKM. DNA for the CDR3: TGTGCCAGCAGCTCCACGGACAGGTTATTAGCCAATGAGCAGTTCTTC. This codes for CASSSTDRLLANEQFF.

The V call is TRBV7-9, the J call TRBJ1-5; D perhaps matches TRBD1 (6 bases). Germline values: CDR1 SEHNR, CDR2 FQNEAQ (reference sequence). The V end lost 5 bases, the J end lost 6 bases, and 17 bases lay between the germline ends. The CDR3 length is 15 residues. The DNA for the CDR3 is TGTGCCAGCAGCCCGACGGGGGGCGAAGGTCAGCCCCAGCATTTT. The encoded protein is CASSPTGGEGQPQHF. Full variable domain (outside the CDR3, taken from reference TRBV7-9 and TRBJ1-5): DTGVSQNPRHKITKRGQNVTFRCDPISEHNRLYWYRQTLGQGPEFLTYFQNEAQLEKSRLLSDRFSAERPKGSFSTLEIQRTEQGDSAMYLCASSPTGGEGQPQHFGDGTRLSIL.

V usage is TRBV29-1 and J usage is TRBJ1-6, with D perhaps matching TRBD1 (6 bases). Trimming took 5 bases from V and 5 from J, leaving 10 bases between them. Germline CDR1 SQVTM, CDR2 ANQGSEA. The CDR3 extends over 13 amino acids. CDR3 sequence reads: CSVRAGDNSPLHF. The CDR3 DNA follows: TGCAGCGTTCGGGCAGGGGATAATTCACCCCTCCACTTT.

The chain employs TRBV13 and TRBJ2-2; D unclear. V lost 5 bases and J lost 6, with 13 bases in between. CDR1 is PRHDT and CDR2 is FYEKMQ in the germline V gene (reference sequence). CDR3 length: 14 amino acids. The CDR3 protein is CASSPSETAGELFF. Written as DNA, the CDR3 is TGTGCCAGCAGCCCGTCGGAAACAGCCGGGGAGCTGTTTTTT.

CDR3 coding DNA: TGTGCCAGCACCATGTGGACAGGGTCGAACACCGGGGAGCTGTTTTTT. It specifies CASTMWTGSNTGELFF. This chain joins TRBV11-1 and TRBJ2-2, with TRBD1 matching 8 bases. The junction had 7 bases not matched to a gene; V was cut back by 7 bases and J by 0 bases. Germline V lookup: CDR1 SGHAT, CDR2 FQDESV (reference sequence). The CDR3 totals 16 residues.

The genes are TRBV6-6 and TRBJ1-2; possible D gene TRBD1, 5 bases. Per the germline V gene, CDR1 is MNHNY and CDR2 is SVGAGI (reference sequence). Trimming pared 6 bases from V and 2 bases from J, leaving 13 bases between. The CDR3 loop spans 14 amino acids. CDR3 bases: TGTGCCAGCAGCCACTCGGCAGGGAACTATGGCTACACCTTC. It encodes CASSHSAGNYGYTF.

This clone was counted between two and nine times. This chain links TRBV29-1 with TRBJ1-5, with D perhaps TRBD1 (6 bases). Germline-derived CDR1 and CDR2 are SQVTM and ANQGSEA. This CDR3 has 13 residues. V lost 5 bases, J lost 8 bases, and 16 bases lay in between. As DNA, the CDR3 is TGCAGCGTTAGGACAGACACAAAGGAGCCCCAGCATTTT. This gives the protein CSVRTDTKEPQHF.

This clone showed up just once. The chain carries TRBV5-1 and TRBJ2-7; TRBD1 aligns across 10 bases. The CDR3 consists of 17 residues. Per the germline V gene, CDR1 is SGHRS and CDR2 is YFSETQ. V lost 0 bases and J lost 3; bases outside the gene matches: 9. CDR3: CASSLDGTGAKIYEQYF. CDR3 DNA sequence: TGCGCCAGCAGCTTGGATGGGACAGGGGCAAAGATCTACGAGCAGTACTTC.

This clone is a singleton in its sample. This chain joins TRBV28 and TRBJ2-7, with 13 bases matching TRBD2. CDR1 MDHEN and CDR2 SYDVKM come from the germline V gene. The CDR3 sequence is 18 residues long. V lost 2 bases, J lost 2 bases, and 9 bases stayed unmatched. Here the CDR3 DNA reads TGTGCCAGCAGTTTAAATATCGTAGGACTAGCGGGAGCCTACGAGCAGTACTTC. Residues: CASSLNIVGLAGAYEQYF.

As for this clone: The sample carries other DNA sequences with the same CDR3. The J gene is TRBJ2-7, the V gene TRBV7-9; TRBD1 matches at 10 bases. J gave up 2 bases and V 4 bases, and 2 bases lay outside the gene matches. Germline CDR1 SEHNR, CDR2 FQNEAQ (reference sequence). This CDR3 has 14 residues. CDR3 in DNA: TGTGCCAGCAGCTCCGGACAGGGGGCCTACGAGCAGTACTTC. Protein: CASSSGQGAYEQYF.

This clone has a handful of counts. V is TRBV6-6 and J is TRBJ1-5, with no clear D. CDR3 size: 14 residues. CDR1 and CDR2 (germline): MNHNY, SVGAGI (reference sequence). V lost 0 bases to trimming and J lost 3 bases, with 6 bases between them. The CDR3 DNA is TGTGCCAGCAGTTACTCACACTACAATCAGCCCCAGCATTTT. This translates into CASSYSHYNQPQHF.

This chain uses TRBV5-1 with TRBJ2-5; 12 bases match TRBD2. Germline values: CDR1 SGHRS, CDR2 YFSETQ. This CDR3 has 17 residues. Trimming at V came to 6 bases and at J to 6 bases, leaving 15 bases not matched to a gene. The CDR3 here is CASKSDLTSGSGKTQYF. CDR3 DNA sequence: TGCGCCAGCAAAAGTGACCTGACTAGCGGGAGTGGAAAGACCCAGTACTTC.

In its sample, this clone was seen once. This chain joins TRBV29-1 and TRBJ2-7; 7 bases map to TRBD1. This CDR3 region has 12 residues. The ends lost 6 bases at V and 4 bases at J; junction bases unmatched: 6. From germline, CDR1 is SQVTM and CDR2 ANQGSEA. In DNA form, the CDR3 reads TGCAGCGTCGCCAAACAGGGGTACGAGCAGTACTTC. Amino acid sequence: CSVAKQGYEQYF.

V and J are TRBV30 and TRBJ1-4; 10 nucleotides align to TRBD1. CDR1 is GTSNPN, CDR2 SVGIG, per germline (reference sequence). This CDR3 spans 15 amino acids. The junction had 6 bases not matched to a gene; V was cut back by 2 bases and J by 6 bases. Written as DNA, the CDR3 is TGTGCCTGGAGTAACCCCGGGACAGGGGATGAAAAACTGTTTTTT. Protein product: CAWSNPGTGDEKLFF.

The genes are TRBV14 and TRBJ1-1; the D is unclear. The germline V gene has CDR1 SGHDN and CDR2 FVKESK. There are 14 residues in the CDR3. V lost 0 bases and J lost 3, with 8 bases in between. The CDR3 is CASSQDLRDTEAFF. The CDR3 DNA reads as TGTGCCAGCAGCCAAGATTTACGGGACACTGAAGCTTTCTTT.

The rearrangement links TRBV7-9 to TRBJ1-2; 7 bases align to TRBD1. This CDR3 is 13 amino acids long. Germline V gene sequence: CDR1 SEHNR, CDR2 FQNEAQ (reference sequence). V lost 1 base to trimming and J lost 7 bases; unmatched junction nucleotides: 3. The CDR3 sequence is CASSLVTGVGYTF. The CDR3 bases are TGTGCCAGCAGCTTAGTCACAGGGGTTGGCTACACCTTC.